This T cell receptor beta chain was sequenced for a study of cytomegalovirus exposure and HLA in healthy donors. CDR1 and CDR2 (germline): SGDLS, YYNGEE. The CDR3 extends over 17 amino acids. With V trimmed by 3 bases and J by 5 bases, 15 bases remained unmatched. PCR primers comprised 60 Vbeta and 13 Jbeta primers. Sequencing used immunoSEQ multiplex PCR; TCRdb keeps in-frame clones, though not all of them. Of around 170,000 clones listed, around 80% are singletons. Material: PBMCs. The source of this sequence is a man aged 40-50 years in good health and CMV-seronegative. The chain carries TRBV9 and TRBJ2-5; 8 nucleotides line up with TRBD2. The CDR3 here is CASSEGLVVRGAETQYF. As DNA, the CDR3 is TGTGCCAGCAGCGAGGGACTAGTGGTTCGGGGGGCGGAGACCCAGTACTTC.